The T cell receptor beta chain under discussion was sequenced for a study of shared clonotypes between healthy human individuals. Germline loops: CDR1 SQVTM, CDR2 ANQGSEA. The CDR3 totals 12 residues. V dropped 5 bases and J dropped 4; count of bases not matched to a gene: 3. TCRdb keeps only in-frame clones here, not all; method: immunoSEQ multiplex PCR. The sample includes a few million clones, 85% to 95% seen only once; the top ten take roughly 0.13%. The receptor was derived from a man aged 18-30 years in good health. The rearrangement joins TRBV29-1 to TRBJ2-5; the match to TRBD1 covers 8 bases. The material sequenced was naive CD4+ T cells sorted from blood. Subset noted: CD45RA+ positively selected. CDR3: CSVRGQGETQYF. The CDR3 DNA follows: TGCAGCGTTCGTGGACAGGGAGAGACCCAGTACTTC.